The 5 T cell receptor beta chains in this list originate from one sample, sequenced in a study of blood T cell repertoires in COVID-19. Sequencing used immunoSEQ multiplex PCR; TCRdb keeps in-frame clones, though not all of them. The sample has around 130,000 clones, 84% seen once. The sequenced material came from peripheral blood. Source of these receptors: a human donor in a cohort sampled during active COVID-19.

The chain recombines TRBV5-1 with TRBJ1-5; unclear D gene. The V gene's germline CDR1 is SGHRS and CDR2 YFSETQ. V was clipped by 0 bases and J by 2 bases, with 6 bases between them. CDR3 size: 14 residues. In DNA, the CDR3 is TGCGCCAGCAGCTTGGACGGTGGCAATCAGCCCCAGCATTTT. Protein product: CASSLDGGNQPQHF.

The chain uses TRBV21-1 and TRBJ2-7; TRBD1 reflects the table's D call only, with no check against the DNA. TRBV21-1 is deemed a pseudogene. There are 13 residues in the CDR3. The CDR3: CAGRQGRTYEQYF. In nucleotides, the CDR3 is TGTGCCGGCCGACAGGGGCGCACCTACGAGCAGTACTTC.

The V and J genes are TRBV11-2 and TRBJ2-2; 10 bases agree with TRBD2. Germline V gene lookup returns CDR1 SGHAT and CDR2 FQNNGV. V lost 1 base to trimming and J lost 4 bases; unmatched junction nucleotides: 9. The CDR3 sequence is 18 residues long. The CDR3 spells CASSLALGVAGGTGELFF. CDR3 sequence (DNA): TGTGCCAGCAGCTTAGCTCTTGGGGTAGCGGGGGGCACCGGGGAGCTGTTTTTT.

The rearrangement links TRBV18 to TRBJ1-1; 10 nucleotides agree with TRBD1. The J segment lost 3 bases and the V segment lost 6 bases, leaving 7 bases of the junction unmatched. The CDR3 sequence is 15 residues long. Germline loops: CDR1 KGHSH, CDR2 LQKENI. The CDR3 nucleotides read TGTGCCAGCTCGGAAGGGACAGGGGCTTACACTGAAGCTTTCTTT. Its translation is CASSEGTGAYTEAFF.

This chain links TRBV11-2 with TRBJ1-3; D remains unclear. CDR3 length equals 12 residues. Germline values: CDR1 SGHAT, CDR2 FQNNGV. V dropped 5 bases and J dropped 8 bases, with 10 bases sitting between them. The CDR3 DNA sequence: TGTGCCAGCAGCCTCCCGGCGGACACCATATATTTT. Its protein product is CASSLPADTIYF.